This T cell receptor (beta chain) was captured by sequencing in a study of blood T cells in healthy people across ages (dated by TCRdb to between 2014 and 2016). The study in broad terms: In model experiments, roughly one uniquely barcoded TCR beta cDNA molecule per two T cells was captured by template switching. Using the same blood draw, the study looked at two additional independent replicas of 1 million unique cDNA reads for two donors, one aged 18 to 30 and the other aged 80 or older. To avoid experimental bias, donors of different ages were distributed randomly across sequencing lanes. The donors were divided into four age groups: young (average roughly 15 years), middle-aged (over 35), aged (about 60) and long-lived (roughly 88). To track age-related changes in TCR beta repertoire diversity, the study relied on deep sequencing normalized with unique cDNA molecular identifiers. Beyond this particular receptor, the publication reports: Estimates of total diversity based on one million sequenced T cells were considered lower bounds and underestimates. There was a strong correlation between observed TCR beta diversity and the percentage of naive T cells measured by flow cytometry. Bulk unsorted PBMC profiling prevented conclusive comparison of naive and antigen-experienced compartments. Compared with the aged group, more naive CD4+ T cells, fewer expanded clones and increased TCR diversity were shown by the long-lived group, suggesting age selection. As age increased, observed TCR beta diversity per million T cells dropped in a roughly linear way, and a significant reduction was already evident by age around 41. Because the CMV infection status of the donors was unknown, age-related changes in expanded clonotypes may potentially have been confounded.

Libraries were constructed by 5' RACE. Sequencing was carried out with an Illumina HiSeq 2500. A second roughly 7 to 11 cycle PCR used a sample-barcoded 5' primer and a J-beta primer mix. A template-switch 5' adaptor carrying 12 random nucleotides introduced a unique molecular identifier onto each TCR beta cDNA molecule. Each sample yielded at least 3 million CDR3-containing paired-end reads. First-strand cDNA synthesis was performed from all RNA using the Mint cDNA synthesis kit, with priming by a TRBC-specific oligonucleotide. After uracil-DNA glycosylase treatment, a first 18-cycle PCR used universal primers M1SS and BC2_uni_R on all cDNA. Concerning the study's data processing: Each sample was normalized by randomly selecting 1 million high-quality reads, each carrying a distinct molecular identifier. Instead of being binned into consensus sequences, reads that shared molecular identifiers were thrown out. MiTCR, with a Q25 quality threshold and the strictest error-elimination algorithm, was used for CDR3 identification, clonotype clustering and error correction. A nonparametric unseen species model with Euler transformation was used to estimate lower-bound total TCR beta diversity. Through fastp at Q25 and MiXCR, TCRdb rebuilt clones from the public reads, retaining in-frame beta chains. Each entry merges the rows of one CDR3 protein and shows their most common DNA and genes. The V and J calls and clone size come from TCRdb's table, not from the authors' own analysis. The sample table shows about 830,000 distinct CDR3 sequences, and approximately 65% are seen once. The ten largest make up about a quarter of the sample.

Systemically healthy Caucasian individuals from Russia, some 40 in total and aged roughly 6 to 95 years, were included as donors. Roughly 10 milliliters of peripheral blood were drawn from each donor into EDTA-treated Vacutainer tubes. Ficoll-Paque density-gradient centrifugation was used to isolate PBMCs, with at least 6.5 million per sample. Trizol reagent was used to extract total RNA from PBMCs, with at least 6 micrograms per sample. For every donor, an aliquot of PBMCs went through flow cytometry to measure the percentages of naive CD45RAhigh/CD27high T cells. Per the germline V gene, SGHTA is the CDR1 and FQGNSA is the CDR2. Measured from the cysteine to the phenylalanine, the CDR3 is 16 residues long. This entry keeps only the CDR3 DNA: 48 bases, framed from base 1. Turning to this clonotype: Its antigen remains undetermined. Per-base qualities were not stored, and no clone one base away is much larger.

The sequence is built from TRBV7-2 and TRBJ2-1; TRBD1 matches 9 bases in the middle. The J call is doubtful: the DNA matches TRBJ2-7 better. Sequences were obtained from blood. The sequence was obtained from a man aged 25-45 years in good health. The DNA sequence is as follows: TGTGCCAGCAGCTTACGGGGGACAGGGACTTTGGGTGAGCAGTACTTC. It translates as CASSLRGTGTLGEQYF.